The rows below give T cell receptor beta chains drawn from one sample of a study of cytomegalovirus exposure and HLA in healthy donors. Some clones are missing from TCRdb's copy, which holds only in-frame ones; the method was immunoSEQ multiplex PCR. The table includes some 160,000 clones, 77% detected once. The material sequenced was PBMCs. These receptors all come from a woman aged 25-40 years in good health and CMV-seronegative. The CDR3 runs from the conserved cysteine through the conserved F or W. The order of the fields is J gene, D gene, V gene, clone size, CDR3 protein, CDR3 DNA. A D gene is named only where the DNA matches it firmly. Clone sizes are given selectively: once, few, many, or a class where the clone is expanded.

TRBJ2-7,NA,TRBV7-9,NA,CASSLAGIGGYEQYF,TGTGCCAGCAGCTTAGCGGGCATCGGAGGCTACGAGCAGTACTTC
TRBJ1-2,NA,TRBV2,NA,CASSEGSYGYTF,TGTGCCAGCAGTGAGGGGAGCTATGGCTACACCTTC
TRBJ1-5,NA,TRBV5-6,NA,CASSLQSGGYQPQHF,TGTGCCAGCAGCTTGCAATCGGGGGGCTATCAGCCCCAGCATTTT
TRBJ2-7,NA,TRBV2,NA,CASRALDVTYEQYF,TGTGCCAGCAGGGCCCTAGACGTAACCTACGAGCAGTACTTC
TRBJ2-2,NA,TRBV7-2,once,CASSLYSSANTGELFF,TGTGCCAGCAGCTTATATAGCAGCGCGAACACCGGGGAGCTGTTTTTT
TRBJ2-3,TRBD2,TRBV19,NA,CASSIMGVGGSTDTQYF,TGTGCCAGTAGTATAATGGGTGTGGGGGGGAGCACAGATACGCAGTATTTT
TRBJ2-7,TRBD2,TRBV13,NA,CASRTAGLEDEQYF,TGTGCCAGCAGAACAGCGGGACTAGAGGACGAGCAGTACTTC
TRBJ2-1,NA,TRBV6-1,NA,CASSEGWGVWNEQFF,TGTGCCAGCAGTGAAGGGTGGGGCGTGTGGAATGAGCAGTTCTTC
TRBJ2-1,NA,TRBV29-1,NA,CSVGSINEQFF,TGCAGCGTGGGCTCCATCAATGAGCAGTTCTTC
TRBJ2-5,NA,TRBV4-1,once,CASSQGWGGGETQYF,TGCGCCAGCAGCCAAGGGTGGGGGGGCGGGGAGACCCAGTACTTC
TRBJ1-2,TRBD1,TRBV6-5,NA,CASSLRTGNYGYTF,TGTGCCAGCAGTTTAAGGACAGGGAACTATGGCTACACCTTC